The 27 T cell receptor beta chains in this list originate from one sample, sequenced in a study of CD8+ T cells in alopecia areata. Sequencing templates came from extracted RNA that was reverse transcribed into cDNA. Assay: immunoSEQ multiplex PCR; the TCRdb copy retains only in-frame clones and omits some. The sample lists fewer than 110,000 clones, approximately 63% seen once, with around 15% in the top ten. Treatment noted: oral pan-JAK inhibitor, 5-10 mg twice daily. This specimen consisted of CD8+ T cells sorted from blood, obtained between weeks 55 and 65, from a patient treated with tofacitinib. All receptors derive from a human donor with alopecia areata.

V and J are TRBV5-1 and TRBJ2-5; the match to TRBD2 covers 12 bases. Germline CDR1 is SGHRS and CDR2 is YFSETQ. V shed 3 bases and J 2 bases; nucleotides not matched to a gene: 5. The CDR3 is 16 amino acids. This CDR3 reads CASSWRTSGAQETQYF. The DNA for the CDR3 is TGCGCCAGCAGCTGGAGGACTAGCGGGGCGCAAGAGACCCAGTACTTC.

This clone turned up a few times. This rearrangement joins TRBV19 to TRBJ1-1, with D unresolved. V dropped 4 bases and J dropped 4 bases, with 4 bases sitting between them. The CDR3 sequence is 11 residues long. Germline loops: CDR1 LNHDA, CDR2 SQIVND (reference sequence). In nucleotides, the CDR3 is TGTGCCAGTAGTACCAGCACTGAAGCTTTCTTT. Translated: CASSTSTEAFF.

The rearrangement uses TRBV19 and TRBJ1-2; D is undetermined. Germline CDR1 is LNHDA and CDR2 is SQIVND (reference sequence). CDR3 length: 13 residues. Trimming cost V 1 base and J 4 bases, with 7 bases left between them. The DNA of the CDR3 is TGTGCCAGTAGTATAGGCAGAGTCTATGGCTACACCTTC. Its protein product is CASSIGRVYGYTF.

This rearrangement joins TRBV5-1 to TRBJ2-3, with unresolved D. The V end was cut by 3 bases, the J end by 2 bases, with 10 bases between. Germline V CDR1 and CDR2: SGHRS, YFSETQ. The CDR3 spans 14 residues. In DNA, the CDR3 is TGCGCCAGCAGCTCCAACCCGACCACAGATACGCAGTATTTT. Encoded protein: CASSSNPTTDTQYF.

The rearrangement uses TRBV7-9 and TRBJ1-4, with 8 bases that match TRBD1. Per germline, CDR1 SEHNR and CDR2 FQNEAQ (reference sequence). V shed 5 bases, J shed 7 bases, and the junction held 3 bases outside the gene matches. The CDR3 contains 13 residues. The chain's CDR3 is CASSQGAREKLFF. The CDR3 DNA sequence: TGTGCCAGCAGCCAGGGGGCTCGTGAAAAACTGTTTTTT.

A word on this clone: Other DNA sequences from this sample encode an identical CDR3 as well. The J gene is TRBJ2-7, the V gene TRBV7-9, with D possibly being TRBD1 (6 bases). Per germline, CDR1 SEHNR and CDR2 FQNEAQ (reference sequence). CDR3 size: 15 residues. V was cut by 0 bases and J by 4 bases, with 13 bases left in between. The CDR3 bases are TGTGCCAGCAGCTTAGCGCAGACAGGACGATACGAGCAGTACTTC. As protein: CASSLAQTGRYEQYF. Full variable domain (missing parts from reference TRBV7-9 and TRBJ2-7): DTGVSQNPRHKITKRGQNVTFRCDPISEHNRLYWYRQTLGQGPEFLTYFQNEAQLEKSRLLSDRFSAERPKGSFSTLEIQRTEQGDSAMYLCASSLAQTGRYEQYFGPGTRLTVT.

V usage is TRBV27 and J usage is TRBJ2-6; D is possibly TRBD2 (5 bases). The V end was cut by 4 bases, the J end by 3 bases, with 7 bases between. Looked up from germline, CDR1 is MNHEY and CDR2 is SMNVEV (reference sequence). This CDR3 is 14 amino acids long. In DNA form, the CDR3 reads TGTGCCAGCAGTTCGAGGGATGGGGCCAACGTCCTGACTTTC. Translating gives CASSSRDGANVLTF.

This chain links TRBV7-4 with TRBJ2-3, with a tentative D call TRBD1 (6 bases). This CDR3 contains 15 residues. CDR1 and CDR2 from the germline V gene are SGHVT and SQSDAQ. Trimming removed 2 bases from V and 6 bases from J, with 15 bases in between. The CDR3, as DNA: TGTGCCAGCAGCTTAAGGACACAGGGTGGTGATACGCAGTATTTT. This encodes CASSLRTQGGDTQYF.

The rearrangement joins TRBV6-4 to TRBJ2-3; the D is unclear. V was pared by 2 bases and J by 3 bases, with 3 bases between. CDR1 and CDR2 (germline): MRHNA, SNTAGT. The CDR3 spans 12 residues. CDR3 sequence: CASSDGTDTQYF. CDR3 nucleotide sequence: TGTGCCAGCAGTGACGGTACAGATACGCAGTATTTT.

The CDR3 coding sequence is TGTGCCAGTGCGCATCTAGGGGCCTACGAGCAGTACTTC. Its protein is CASAHLGAYEQYF. V usage is TRBV19 and J usage is TRBJ2-7; D possibly corresponds to TRBD1 (5 bases). Germline CDR1 is LNHDA and CDR2 is SQIVND (reference sequence). V was trimmed by 8 bases and J by 2 bases, leaving 13 bases between them. CDR3 size: 13 residues.

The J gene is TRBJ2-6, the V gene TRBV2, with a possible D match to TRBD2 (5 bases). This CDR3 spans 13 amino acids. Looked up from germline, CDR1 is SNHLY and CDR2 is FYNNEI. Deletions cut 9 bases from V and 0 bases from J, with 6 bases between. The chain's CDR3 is CASDYSGANVLTF. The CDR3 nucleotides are TGTGCCAGTGACTACTCTGGGGCCAACGTCCTGACTTTC.

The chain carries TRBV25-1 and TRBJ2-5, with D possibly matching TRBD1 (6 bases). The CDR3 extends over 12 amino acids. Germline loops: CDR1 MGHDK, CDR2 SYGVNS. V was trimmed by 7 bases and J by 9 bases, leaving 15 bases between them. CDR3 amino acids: CASIDSAGAQYF. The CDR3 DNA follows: TGTGCCAGCATCGACTCCGCAGGGGCCCAGTACTTC.

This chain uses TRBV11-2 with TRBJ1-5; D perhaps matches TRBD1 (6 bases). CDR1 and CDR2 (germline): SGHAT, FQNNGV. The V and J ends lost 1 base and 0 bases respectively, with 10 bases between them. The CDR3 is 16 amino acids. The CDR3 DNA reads TGTGCCAGCAGCTTAGTCCAGGGGTATAGCAATCAGCCCCAGCATTTT. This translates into CASSLVQGYSNQPQHF. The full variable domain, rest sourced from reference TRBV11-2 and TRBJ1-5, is EAGVAQSPRYKIIEKRQSVAFWCNPISGHATLYWYQQILGQGPKLLIQFQNNGVVDDSQLPKDRFSAERLKGVDSTLKIQPAKLEDSAVYLCASSLVQGYSNQPQHFGDGTRLSIL.

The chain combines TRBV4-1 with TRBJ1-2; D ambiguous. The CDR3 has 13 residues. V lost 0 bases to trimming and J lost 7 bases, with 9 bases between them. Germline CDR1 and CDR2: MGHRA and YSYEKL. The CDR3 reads CASSQEKGSGYTF. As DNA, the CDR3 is TGCGCCAGCAGCCAAGAGAAGGGATCTGGCTACACCTTC.

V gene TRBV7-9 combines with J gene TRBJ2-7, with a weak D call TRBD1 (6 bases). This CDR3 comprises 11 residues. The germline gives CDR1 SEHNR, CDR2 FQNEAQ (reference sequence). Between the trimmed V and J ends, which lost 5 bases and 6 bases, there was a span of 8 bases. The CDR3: CASSAGVEQYF. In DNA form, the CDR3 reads TGTGCCAGCAGCGCAGGGGTCGAGCAGTACTTC.

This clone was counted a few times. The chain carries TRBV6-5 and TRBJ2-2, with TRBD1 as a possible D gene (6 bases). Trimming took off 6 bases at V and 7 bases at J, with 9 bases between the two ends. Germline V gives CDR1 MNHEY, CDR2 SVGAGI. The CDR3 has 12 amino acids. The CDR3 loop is CASSRGSGELFF. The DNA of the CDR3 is TGTGCCAGCAGCAGGGGAAGCGGGGAGCTGTTTTTT.

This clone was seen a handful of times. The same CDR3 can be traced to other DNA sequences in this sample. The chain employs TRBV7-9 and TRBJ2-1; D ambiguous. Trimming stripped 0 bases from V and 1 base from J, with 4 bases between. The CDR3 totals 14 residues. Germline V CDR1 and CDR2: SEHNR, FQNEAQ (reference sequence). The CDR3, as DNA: TGTGCCAGCAGCTTAGCGGGATCCTACAATGAGCAGTTCTTC. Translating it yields CASSLAGSYNEQFF.

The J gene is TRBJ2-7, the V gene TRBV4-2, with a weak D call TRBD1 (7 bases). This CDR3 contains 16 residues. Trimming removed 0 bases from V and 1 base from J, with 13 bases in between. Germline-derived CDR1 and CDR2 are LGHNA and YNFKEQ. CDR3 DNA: TGTGCCAGCAGCCAAGAAGGAGGGGGCGCTTCCTACGAGCAGTACTTC. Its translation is CASSQEGGGASYEQYF.

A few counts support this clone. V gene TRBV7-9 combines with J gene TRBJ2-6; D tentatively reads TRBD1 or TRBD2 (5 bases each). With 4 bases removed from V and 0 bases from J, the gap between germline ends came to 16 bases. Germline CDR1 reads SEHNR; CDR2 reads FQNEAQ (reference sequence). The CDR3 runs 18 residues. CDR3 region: CASSSLPGRTSGANVLTF. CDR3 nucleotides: TGTGCCAGCAGCTCCTTACCGGGACGGACCTCTGGGGCCAACGTCCTGACTTTC.

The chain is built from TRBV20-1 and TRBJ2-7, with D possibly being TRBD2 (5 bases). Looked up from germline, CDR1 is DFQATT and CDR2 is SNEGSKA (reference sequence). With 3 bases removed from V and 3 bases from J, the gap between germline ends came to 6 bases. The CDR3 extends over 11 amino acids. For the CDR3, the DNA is TGCAGTGCTAGGGAGGACTACGAGCAGTACTTC. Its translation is CSAREDYEQYF.

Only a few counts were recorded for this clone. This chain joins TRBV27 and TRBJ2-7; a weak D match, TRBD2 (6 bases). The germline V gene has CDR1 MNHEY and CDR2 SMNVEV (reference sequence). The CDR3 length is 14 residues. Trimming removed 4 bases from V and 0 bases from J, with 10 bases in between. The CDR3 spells CASSYSGSSYEQYF. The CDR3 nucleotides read TGTGCCAGCAGTTATAGCGGCAGCTCCTACGAGCAGTACTTC.

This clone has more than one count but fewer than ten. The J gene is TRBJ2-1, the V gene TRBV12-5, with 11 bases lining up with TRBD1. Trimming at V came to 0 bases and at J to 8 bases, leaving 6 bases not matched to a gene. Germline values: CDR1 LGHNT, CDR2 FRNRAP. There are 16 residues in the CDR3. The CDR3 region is CASGLVGQGASDEQFF. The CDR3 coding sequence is TGTGCTAGTGGTTTGGTCGGACAGGGGGCGAGCGATGAGCAGTTCTTC.

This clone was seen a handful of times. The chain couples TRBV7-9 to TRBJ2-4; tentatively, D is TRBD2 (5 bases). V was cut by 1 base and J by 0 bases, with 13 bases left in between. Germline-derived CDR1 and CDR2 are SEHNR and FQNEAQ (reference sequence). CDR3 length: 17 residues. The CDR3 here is CASSLGLPYLAKNIQYF. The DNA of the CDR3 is TGTGCCAGCAGCTTAGGACTACCATACTTAGCCAAAAACATTCAGTACTTC.

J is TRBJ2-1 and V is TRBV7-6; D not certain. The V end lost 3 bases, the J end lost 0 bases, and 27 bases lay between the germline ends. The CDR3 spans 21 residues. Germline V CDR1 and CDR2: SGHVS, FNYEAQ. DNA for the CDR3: TGTGCCAGCAGCTTGCCTAATGGGCCGGTCACACCGTCCTACTCCTACAATGAGCAGTTCTTC. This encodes CASSLPNGPVTPSYSYNEQFF. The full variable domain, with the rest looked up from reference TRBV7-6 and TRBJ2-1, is GAGVSQSPRYKVTKRGQDVALRCDPISGHVSLYWYRQALGQGPEFLTYFNYEAQQDKSGLPNDRFSAERPEGSISTLTIQRTEQRDSAMYRCASSLPNGPVTPSYSYNEQFFGPGTRLTVL.

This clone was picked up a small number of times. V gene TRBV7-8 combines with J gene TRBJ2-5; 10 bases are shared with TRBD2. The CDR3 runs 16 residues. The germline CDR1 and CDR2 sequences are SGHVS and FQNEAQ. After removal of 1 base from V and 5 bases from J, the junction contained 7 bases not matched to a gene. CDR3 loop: CASSLVVSGGLETQYF. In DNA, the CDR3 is TGTGCCAGCAGCTTAGTGGTTAGCGGGGGGTTGGAGACCCAGTACTTC.

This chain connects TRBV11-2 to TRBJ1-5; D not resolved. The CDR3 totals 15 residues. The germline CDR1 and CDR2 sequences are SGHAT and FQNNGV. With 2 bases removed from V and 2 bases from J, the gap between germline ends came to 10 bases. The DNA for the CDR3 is TGTGCCAGCAGCTTATACGGCGGACGCAATCAGCCCCAGCATTTT. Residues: CASSLYGGRNQPQHF.

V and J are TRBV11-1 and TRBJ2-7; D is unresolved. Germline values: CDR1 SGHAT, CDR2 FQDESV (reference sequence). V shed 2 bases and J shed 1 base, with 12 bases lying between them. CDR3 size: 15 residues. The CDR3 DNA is TGTGCCAGCAGCTTAATTTCAGGAACTTCCTACGAGCAGTACTTC. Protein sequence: CASSLISGTSYEQYF.